This T cell receptor beta chain was sequenced during a study of shared clonotypes between healthy human individuals. This was a deep-level run. Each subset's genomic DNA was shared equally among a number of immunoSEQ plates. Each PCR replicate run on unsorted PBMC took in 300 to 350 ng DNA, roughly 29,000 T cell genomes. Libraries were prepared by immunoSEQ multiplex PCR; TCRdb keeps only in-frame clonotypes and omits some of them. The sample contains about 530,000 clones, almost 80% of which appear only once. CDR1 is LNHDA and CDR2 is SQIVND in the germline V gene (reference sequence). The CDR3 is 14 amino acids. Unmatched junction bases numbered 8, after V lost 4 bases and J lost 7 bases. This clone came up once.

What was sequenced was PBMCs. This chain links TRBV19 with TRBJ1-2; TRBD1 aligns across 8 bases. The clonotype was recovered from a woman in her forties in good health. Some clones in this sample may be carry-over from other donors' samples. CDR3 loop: CASSTQRTGFGYTF. The CDR3 nucleotides are TGTGCCAGTAGTACGCAGCGGACAGGGTTTGGCTACACCTTC.